What follows is one T cell receptor (beta chain) and its context. No antigen is known for it. One end of the junction does not line up with germline, which may come from a read error. This entry comes from a study of cytomegalovirus exposure and HLA in healthy donors. Study-wide findings and caveats: The study recorded 160 or so TCR beta chains that were cytomegalovirus-associated. About 87% or about 30% of the time was how often most TCR beta V segments were productive, according to an earlier analysis. Presence/absence analyses treated sequencing depth as roughly uniform across donors.

This CDR3 comprises 13 residues. Per germline, CDR1 MNHNY and CDR2 SVGAGI (reference sequence). Amplification used 60 Vbeta primers and 13 Jbeta primers. The protocol was immunoSEQ multiplex PCR, while the TCRdb copy is restricted to in-frame clones and leaves out a portion. The sample records 200,000 to 250,000 clones, approximately 81% being singletons. The chain has TRBV6-6 and TRBJ2-7; a possible D gene is TRBD2 (6 bases). The receptor comes from a human donor in good health. Sequencing used PBMCs. The CDR3 sequence is CASSYGRSSEQYF. In DNA form, the CDR3 reads TGTGCCAGCAGTTACGGGAGGTCCTCCGAGCAGTACTTC.